A selection of T cell receptor beta chains follows, all from one sample in a study of siplizumab effects on memory and regulatory T cells. Profiling relied on immunoSEQ multiplex PCR, and the TCRdb table lists in-frame clones only, not all of them. Of under 95,000 clones listed, 94% are singletons. What was sequenced was non-Treg CD4+ T cells sorted from blood. Source of these receptors: a human donor in good health. CDR3s include the opening cysteine and the closing phenylalanine or tryptophan. The D gene is left open where the match is weak. Not every row has a clone size; where given, it reads once, few, many or a size class.

CDR3aa	CDR3nt	j_gene	abundance	d_gene	v_gene
CASSRSTDTQYF	TGTGCCAGCAGCAGGAGCACAGATACGCAGTATTTT	TRBJ2-3	.	.	TRBV27
CASSQKGLAGGPSLVEQFF	TGTGCCAGCAGCCAAAAGGGACTAGCGGGAGGGCCGAGTTTGGTTGAGCAGTTCTTC	TRBJ2-1	.	TRBD2	TRBV14
CASSFLSPADSYYGYTF	TGTGCCAGCAGCTTTTTGTCCCCCGCGGACAGCTACTATGGCTACACCTTC	TRBJ1-2	.	.	TRBV13
CASSVSGVSYEQYF	TGTGCCAGCAGTGTTTCGGGAGTGAGCTACGAGCAGTACTTC	TRBJ2-7	.	.	TRBV2
CASSLAGVNNEQFF	TGTGCCAGCAGTTTAGCGGGAGTAAACAATGAGCAGTTCTTC	TRBJ2-1	.	TRBD2	TRBV2
CASSLGSSYEQYF	TGCGCCAGCAGCTTGGGGAGCTCCTACGAGCAGTACTTC	TRBJ2-7	.	.	TRBV5-1
CAWSVLFLTEAFF	TGTGCCTGGAGTGTACTGTTCCTCACTGAAGCTTTCTTT	TRBJ1-1	.	.	TRBV30
CASSLGLGALNEQFF	TGTGCCAGCAGCTTAGGCCTAGGGGCACTCAATGAGCAGTTCTTC	TRBJ2-1	.	.	TRBV7-2
CARVAGGGTDTQYF	TGTGCCAGGGTAGCGGGGGGGGGCACAGATACGCAGTATTTT	TRBJ2-3	.	TRBD2	TRBV6-1
CASGAGNTEAFF	TGTGCCAGTGGCGCGGGAAACACTGAAGCTTTCTTT	TRBJ1-1	.	.	TRBV7-2
CASSQDRGTGQAYEQYF	TGCGCCAGCAGCCAAGATCGAGGAACAGGGCAAGCTTACGAGCAGTACTTC	TRBJ2-7	.	.	TRBV4-1
CASSRDRGNQPQHF	TGTGCCAGTAGCCGGGACAGGGGGAATCAGCCCCAGCATTTT	TRBJ1-5	.	TRBD1	TRBV19
CASSSTGDYNEQFF	TGTGCCAGCAGCTCGACAGGTGACTACAATGAGCAGTTCTTC	TRBJ2-1	.	.	TRBV7-3
CASSPGQGGETQYF	TGTGCCAGTAGCCCGGGACAGGGGGGAGAGACCCAGTACTTC	TRBJ2-5	.	TRBD1	TRBV19
CASSEALQGRISSYEQYF	TGTGCCAGCAGTGAAGCGCTTCAGGGACGGATCTCCTCCTACGAGCAGTACTTC	TRBJ2-7	once	.	TRBV6-1
CASAGLLDTEAFF	TGTGCCAGCGCCGGATTGTTAGACACTGAAGCTTTCTTT	TRBJ1-1	.	.	TRBV18
CSVESRDNYGYTF	TGCAGCGTTGAATCCAGGGATAACTATGGCTACACCTTC	TRBJ1-2	.	.	TRBV29-1
CASSQVQLSHEQYF	TGCGCCAGCAGCCAAGTACAGTTGTCCCACGAGCAGTACTTC	TRBJ2-7	.	.	TRBV4-1
CASRGTATNEKLFF	TGTGCCAGCAGGGGGACAGCAACTAATGAAAAACTGTTTTTT	TRBJ1-4	.	TRBD1	TRBV6-1
CASSIASRGYTF	TGTGCCAGTAGTATTGCCTCTCGGGGCTACACCTTC	TRBJ1-2	.	.	TRBV19
CAWSSWGGYEQYF	TGTGCCTGGAGTTCATGGGGGGGCTACGAGCAGTACTTC	TRBJ2-7	.	TRBD2	TRBV30
CASSSPRFGGDSYNEQFF	TGTGCCAGCAGCTCCCCTAGGTTTGGCGGGGACTCCTACAATGAGCAGTTCTTC	TRBJ2-1	.	.	TRBV7-2